The 10 T cell receptor beta chains listed next were all sequenced from one sample in a study of blood T cells in healthy people across ages (dated by TCRdb to about 2015). The library was built by means of 5' RACE. The sequencer listed for this sample is Illumina HiSeq 2500. The second PCR ran for about 6 to 11 cycles and used a J-beta primer mix along with a sample-barcoded 5' primer. The public reads were reprocessed in TCRdb via fastp at Q25 and MiXCR, keeping in-frame beta chains. For every CDR3 protein sequence, its rows merge into one entry that carries the most common genes and DNA. The sample contains about 1.4 million distinct CDR3 sequences, around 59% of them found a single time. The ten largest clonotypes hold over 5.5% of the sample. Material for sequencing was blood. These receptors all come from a man aged 18 to 35 in good health.

The chain couples TRBV4-2 to TRBJ1-6; D not certain. The germline V and J ends were trimmed by 0 bases and 6 bases, with 9 bases remaining between them. Germline CDR1 reads LGHNA; CDR2 reads YNFKEQ. The CDR3 consists of 15 residues. CDR3 nucleotides: TGTGCCAGCAGCCAAGATGCCACTCTTAATTCACCCCTCCACTTT. Encoded protein: CASSQDATLNSPLHF.

The rearrangement joins TRBV10-3 to TRBJ1-2, with 7 bases matching TRBD1. The V gene's germline CDR1 is ENHRY and CDR2 SYGVKD. V dropped 5 bases and J dropped 1; count of bases not matched to a gene: 16. The CDR3 extends over 18 amino acids. CDR3 protein: CAISKSRDSPGVNYGYTF. Written as DNA, the CDR3 is TGTGCCATCAGTAAGAGCCGGGACAGCCCGGGGGTTAACTATGGCTACACCTTC.

The chain links TRBV29-1 to TRBJ2-3; 15 nucleotides line up with TRBD2. The germline CDR1 and CDR2 sequences are SQVTM and ANQGSEA. V shed 6 bases, J shed 5 bases, and the junction held 12 bases outside the gene matches. CDR3 length: 17 amino acids. The CDR3 DNA reads TGCAGCGTGGACCAAGGACTAGCGGGGGGGCGCGGAGATACGCAGTATTTT. It codes for CSVDQGLAGGRGDTQYF.

As DNA, the CDR3 is TGCGCCAGCAGCTTGGAGGGACAGGGAAAGACTGAAGCTTTCTTT. Its translation is CASSLEGQGKTEAFF. The rearrangement links TRBV5-1 to TRBJ1-1; 9 bases are a match to TRBD1. The CDR3 is 15 residues long. V lost 0 bases, J lost 5 bases, and 5 bases stayed unmatched. Germline CDR1 SGHRS, CDR2 YFSETQ.

The chain uses TRBV28 and TRBJ1-2, with D maybe TRBD1 (5 bases). The CDR3 has 14 amino acids. V lost 3 bases and J lost 5, with 13 bases in between. The germline V gene encodes CDR1 MDHEN and CDR2 SYDVKM. CDR3 DNA sequence: TGTGCCAGCAGTTTCCCAGGGTTAGGGTATGGCTACACCTTC. The encoded protein is CASSFPGLGYGYTF.

The chain carries TRBV4-1 and TRBJ1-1; unclear D gene. The CDR3 covers 15 residues. The germline V gene encodes CDR1 MGHRA and CDR2 YSYEKL. Deletions cut 0 bases from V and 1 base from J, with 9 bases between. The CDR3: CASSQDWKANTEAFF. For the CDR3, the DNA is TGCGCCAGCAGCCAAGACTGGAAAGCGAACACTGAAGCTTTCTTT.

The J gene is TRBJ2-3, the V gene TRBV9; 11 bases line up with TRBD2. There are 16 residues in the CDR3. CDR1 and CDR2 from the germline V gene are SGDLS and YYNGEE. The V and J ends lost 2 bases and 1 base, in that order; junction bases with no gene match: 3. Here the CDR3 reads CASSVTSGDRTDTQYF. The DNA for the CDR3 is TGTGCCAGCAGCGTGACTAGCGGGGACCGCACAGATACGCAGTATTTT.

This chain links TRBV25-1 with TRBJ2-7; D unclear. The CDR3 totals 12 residues. Germline V lookup: CDR1 MGHDK, CDR2 SYGVNS. Trimming stripped 6 bases from V and 7 bases from J, with 13 bases between. The CDR3: CASSVLWGEQYF. The CDR3 coding sequence is TGTGCCAGCAGCGTGTTATGGGGAGAGCAGTACTTC.

The chain combines TRBV25-1 with TRBJ2-1, with D perhaps TRBD2 (5 bases). The J call may be mistaken, given a closer DNA end match to TRBJ2-7. The CDR3 length is 13 residues. CDR1 MGHDK and CDR2 SYGVNS come from the germline V gene. The CDR3 region is CASRASGVNEQYF. The CDR3 bases are TGTGCCAGCAGAGCCTCCGGGGTCAATGAGCAGTACTTC.

This clonotype was seen once. This chain joins TRBV7-8 and TRBJ2-7; 8 nucleotides line up with TRBD2. The DNA end lines up better with TRBJ2-1; the J call may be wrong. The CDR3 runs 16 residues. Germline CDR1 is SGHVS and CDR2 is FQNEAQ. CDR3 region: CASRHLTGGRVDEQFF. CDR3 in DNA: TGTGCCAGCAGGCACCTGACGGGAGGGCGGGTTGATGAGCAGTTCTTC.